Sequencing of this TCR beta chain was carried out in a study of OX40 agonist ivuxolimab in advanced cancers. For the study at large: Averaging about 60 years in age, with a range of roughly 20 to 90, the cohort was 80% to 90% male.

Germline loops: CDR1 SGDLS, CDR2 YYNGEE. V lost 4 bases and J 2 bases, leaving 13 bases between the germline ends. The CDR3 totals 14 residues. Clones were sequenced by immunoSEQ multiplex PCR, and TCRdb holds only the in-frame ones, with some missing. Of 15,000 to 20,000 clones in the sample, roughly 85% were seen once. The chain carries TRBV9 and TRBJ2-7; D not resolved. This material consisted of CD4+ or CD8+ T cells sorted from blood, taken in a trial of the OX40 agonist ivuxolimab. This sequence originates from an adult with an advanced solid tumor such as melanoma, head and neck, liver or kidney cancer. The CDR3 here is CASSSGWGTYEQYF. CDR3 nucleotides: TGTGCCAGCAGCTCAGGCTGGGGTACCTACGAGCAGTACTTC.